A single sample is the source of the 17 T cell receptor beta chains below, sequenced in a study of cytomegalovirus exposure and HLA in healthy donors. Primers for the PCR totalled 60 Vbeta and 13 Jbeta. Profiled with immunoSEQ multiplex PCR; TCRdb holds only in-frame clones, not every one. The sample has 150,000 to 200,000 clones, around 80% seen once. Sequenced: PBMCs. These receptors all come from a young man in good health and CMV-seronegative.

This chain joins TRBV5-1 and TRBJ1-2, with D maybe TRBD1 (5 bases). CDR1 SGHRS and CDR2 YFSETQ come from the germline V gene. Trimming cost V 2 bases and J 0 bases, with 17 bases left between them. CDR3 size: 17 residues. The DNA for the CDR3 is TGCGCCAGCAGCTTCGGCGGGGGGGGAAACCCTAACTATGGCTACACCTTC. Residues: CASSFGGGGNPNYGYTF.

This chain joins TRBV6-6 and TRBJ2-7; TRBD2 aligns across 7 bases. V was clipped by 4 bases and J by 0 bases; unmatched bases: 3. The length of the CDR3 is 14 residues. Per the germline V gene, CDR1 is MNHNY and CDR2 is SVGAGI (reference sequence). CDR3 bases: TGTGCCAGCAGTTTAGCTAGCGGCTCCTACGAGCAGTACTTC. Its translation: CASSLASGSYEQYF.

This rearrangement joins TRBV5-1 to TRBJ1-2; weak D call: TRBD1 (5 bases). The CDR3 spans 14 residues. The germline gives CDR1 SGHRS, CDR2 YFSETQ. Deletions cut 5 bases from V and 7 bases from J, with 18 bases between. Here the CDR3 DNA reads TGCGCCAGCAGTCAGGGCAGCACTTCGAGTGGCTACACCTTC. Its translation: CASSQGSTSSGYTF.

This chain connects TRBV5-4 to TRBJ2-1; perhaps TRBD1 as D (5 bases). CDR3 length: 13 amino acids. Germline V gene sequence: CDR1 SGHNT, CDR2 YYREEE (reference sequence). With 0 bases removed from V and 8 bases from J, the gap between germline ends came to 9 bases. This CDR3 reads CASSLEQVDEQFF. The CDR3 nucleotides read TGTGCCAGCAGCTTGGAACAGGTCGATGAGCAGTTCTTC.

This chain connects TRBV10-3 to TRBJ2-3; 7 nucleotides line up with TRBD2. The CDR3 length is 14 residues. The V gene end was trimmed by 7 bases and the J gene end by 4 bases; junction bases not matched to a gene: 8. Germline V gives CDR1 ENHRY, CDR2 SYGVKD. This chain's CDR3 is CAIKASGASDTQYF. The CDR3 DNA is TGTGCCATCAAGGCTAGCGGTGCCTCAGATACGCAGTATTTT.

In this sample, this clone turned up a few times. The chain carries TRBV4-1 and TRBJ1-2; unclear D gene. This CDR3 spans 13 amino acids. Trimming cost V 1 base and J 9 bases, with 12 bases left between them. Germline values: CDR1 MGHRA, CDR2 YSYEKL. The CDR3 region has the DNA TGCGCCAGCAGCCAAGTAGTTCTAGGTAGCTACACCTTC. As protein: CASSQVVLGSYTF.

The CDR3 spells CASSQRKGDIQYF. The DNA of the CDR3 is TGTGCCAGCAGCCAGCGAAAAGGGGACATTCAGTACTTC. The chain recombines TRBV14 with TRBJ2-4; D is possibly TRBD1 (5 bases). The CDR3 runs to 13 residues. Germline CDR1 and CDR2: SGHDN and FVKESK. Trimming removed 3 bases from V and 8 bases from J, with 11 bases in between. Combining the CDR3 with reference TRBV14 and TRBJ2-4 gives the whole variable domain EAGVTQFPSHSVIEKGQTVTLRCDPISGHDNLYWYRRVMGKEIKFLLHFVKESKQDESGMPNNRFLAERTGGTYSTLKVQPAELEDSGVYFCASSQRKGDIQYFGAGTRLSVL.

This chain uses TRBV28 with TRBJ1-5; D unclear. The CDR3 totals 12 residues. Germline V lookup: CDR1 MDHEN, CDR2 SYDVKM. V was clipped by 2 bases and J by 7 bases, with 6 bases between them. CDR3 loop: CASSLGGQPQHF. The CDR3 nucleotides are TGTGCCAGCAGTTTAGGCGGGCAGCCCCAGCATTTT.

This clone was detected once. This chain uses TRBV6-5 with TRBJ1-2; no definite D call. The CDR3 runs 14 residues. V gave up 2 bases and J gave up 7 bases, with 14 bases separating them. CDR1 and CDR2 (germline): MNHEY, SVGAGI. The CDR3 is CASSYEGKVSGYTF. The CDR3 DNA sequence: TGTGCCAGCAGTTACGAGGGAAAAGTCTCTGGCTACACCTTC.

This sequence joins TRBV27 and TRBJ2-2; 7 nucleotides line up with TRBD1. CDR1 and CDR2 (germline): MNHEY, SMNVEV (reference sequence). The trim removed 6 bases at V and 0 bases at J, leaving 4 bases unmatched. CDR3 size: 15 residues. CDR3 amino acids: CASSSGQPNTGELFF. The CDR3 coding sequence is TGTGCCAGCAGCTCGGGACAGCCGAACACCGGGGAGCTGTTTTTT.

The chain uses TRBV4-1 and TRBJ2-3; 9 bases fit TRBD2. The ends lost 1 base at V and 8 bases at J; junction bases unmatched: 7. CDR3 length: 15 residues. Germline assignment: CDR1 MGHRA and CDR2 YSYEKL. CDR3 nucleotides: TGCGCCAGCAGCCAAGTAACTAGCGGGCGGGGTACGCAGTATTTT. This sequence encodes CASSQVTSGRGTQYF.

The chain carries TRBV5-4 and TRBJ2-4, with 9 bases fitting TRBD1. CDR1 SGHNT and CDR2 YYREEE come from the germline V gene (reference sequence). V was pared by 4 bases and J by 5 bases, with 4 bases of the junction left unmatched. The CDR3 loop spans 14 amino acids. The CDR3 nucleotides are TGTGCCAGCAGCGCCGGGACAGGGCAAAACATTCAGTACTTC. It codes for CASSAGTGQNIQYF.

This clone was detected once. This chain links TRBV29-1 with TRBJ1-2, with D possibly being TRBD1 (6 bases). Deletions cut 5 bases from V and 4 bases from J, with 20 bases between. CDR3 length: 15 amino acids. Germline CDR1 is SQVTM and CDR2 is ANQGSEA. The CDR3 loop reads CSVLGGGGSRYGYTF. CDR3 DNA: TGCAGCGTTCTGGGGGGGGGCGGGAGTCGCTATGGCTACACCTTC.

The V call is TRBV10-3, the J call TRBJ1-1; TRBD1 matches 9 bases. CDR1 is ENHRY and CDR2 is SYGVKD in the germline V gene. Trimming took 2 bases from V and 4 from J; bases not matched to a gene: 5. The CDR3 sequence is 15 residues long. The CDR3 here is CAISENRDRVTEAFF. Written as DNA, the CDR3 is TGTGCCATCAGTGAGAACCGGGACAGGGTCACTGAAGCTTTCTTT.

The CDR3 sequence: CASSRGGYGYTF. The CDR3 coding sequence is TGTGCCAGCAGCCGAGGGGGCTATGGCTACACCTTC. The V call is TRBV5-8, the J call TRBJ1-2; the D gene is possibly TRBD1 (6 bases). Germline CDR1 reads SGHTS; CDR2 reads YDEGEE. CDR3 length: 12 residues. Trimming took 4 bases from V and 4 from J, leaving 8 bases between them.

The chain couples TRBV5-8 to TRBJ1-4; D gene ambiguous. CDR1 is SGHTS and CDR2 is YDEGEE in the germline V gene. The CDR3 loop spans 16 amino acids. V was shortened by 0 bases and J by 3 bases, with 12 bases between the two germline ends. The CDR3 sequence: CASSLEPGAPNEKLFF. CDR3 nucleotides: TGTGCCAGCAGCTTGGAGCCGGGAGCCCCTAATGAAAAACTGTTTTTT.

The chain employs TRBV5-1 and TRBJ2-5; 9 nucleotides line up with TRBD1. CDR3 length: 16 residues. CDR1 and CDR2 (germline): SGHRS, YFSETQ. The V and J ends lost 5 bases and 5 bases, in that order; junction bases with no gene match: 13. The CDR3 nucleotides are TGCGCCAGCAGGCGCGGACAGGGGTTTCGTGAGGAGACCCAGTACTTC. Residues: CASRRGQGFREETQYF.